This TCR beta chain is from a study of OX40 agonist ivuxolimab in advanced cancers. Data came from immunoSEQ multiplex PCR; TCRdb stores just in-frame clones and leaves some out. Here the sample spans 65,000 to 80,000 clones, 93% being singletons. Autoimmune disease history or systemic immunosuppression excluded patients. The CDR3 consists of 13 residues. Per the germline V gene, CDR1 is ENHRY and CDR2 is SYGVKD. Trimming took off 4 bases at V and 6 bases at J, with 10 bases between the two ends. The chain employs TRBV10-3 and TRBJ2-1; no clear D. This receptor was identified in an adult with an advanced solid tumor such as melanoma, head and neck, liver or kidney cancer. The source material was CD4+ or CD8+ T cells sorted from blood, sampled in a trial of the OX40 agonist ivuxolimab. The chain's CDR3 is CAISVSATNEQFF. The CDR3 region has the DNA TGTGCCATCAGTGTGAGTGCAACCAATGAGCAGTTCTTC.